Following are 30 T cell receptor beta chains from one sample sequenced in a study of CD8+ T cells in alopecia areata. Following RNA extraction, reverse transcription yielded cDNA that acted as the sequencing template. Using immunoSEQ multiplex PCR, the repertoire was profiled, and TCRdb retains in-frame clones only, with some absent. The sample has some 130,000 clones; roughly 64% are singletons. The sample in question was CD4+ T cells sorted from blood, obtained at week 0. The receptors here all came from a human donor with alopecia areata.

This chain links TRBV7-9 with TRBJ1-6; D not resolved. The V gene's germline CDR1 is SEHNR and CDR2 FQNEAQ (reference sequence). V was shortened by 1 base and J by 7 bases, with 8 bases between the two germline ends. The CDR3 length is 14 residues. CDR3 loop: CASSLEGTNSPLHF. CDR3 sequence (DNA): TGTGCCAGCAGCTTAGAAGGAACCAATTCACCCCTCCACTTT.

The V gene is TRBV30, the J gene TRBJ2-3; 12 bases map to TRBD2. This CDR3 is 13 amino acids long. Germline CDR1 GTSNPN, CDR2 SVGIG (reference sequence). Trimming removed 8 bases from V and 3 bases from J; junction bases left unmatched: 3. The CDR3 loop is CARGLAGTDTQYF. The CDR3 bases are TGTGCCCGAGGACTAGCGGGGACAGATACGCAGTATTTT.

The V gene is TRBV20-1, the J gene TRBJ2-7; D remains ambiguous. V lost 1 base and J lost 4, with 5 bases in between. CDR1 and CDR2 from the germline V gene are DFQATT and SNEGSKA (reference sequence). The CDR3 totals 11 residues. The CDR3 sequence is CSARGGYEQYF. The CDR3 DNA reads TGCAGTGCTAGAGGGGGATACGAGCAGTACTTC.

A single count supports this clone. The chain recombines TRBV2 with TRBJ2-3; no clear D. Per germline, CDR1 SNHLY and CDR2 FYNNEI. V lost 7 bases to trimming and J lost 12 bases, with 14 bases between them. The CDR3 loop spans 11 amino acids. The CDR3 DNA reads TGTGCCAGCACCCCGACGGGTTTACAGTATTTT. It codes for CASTPTGLQYF.

This clone has a single count. The CDR3 DNA sequence: TGCGCCAGCAGCTTGGCCAACGTAGGACAGGGGGGGTCACCCCTCCACTTT. Translated: CASSLANVGQGGSPLHF. The rearrangement links TRBV5-1 to TRBJ1-6, with 10 bases matching TRBD1. J was trimmed by 10 bases and V by 0 bases; bases with no gene match: 10. The CDR3 contains 17 residues. The germline V gene has CDR1 SGHRS and CDR2 YFSETQ.

This chain links TRBV7-8 with TRBJ2-5; 10 nucleotides match TRBD2. V gave up 1 base and J gave up 0 bases; unmatched junction bases: 8. CDR1 is SGHVS, CDR2 FQNEAQ, per germline. The CDR3 is 18 residues long. The CDR3 DNA reads TGTGCCAGCAGCTTAGGGCTAGCGGGGGCTGCGTACCAAGAGACCCAGTACTTC. This encodes CASSLGLAGAAYQETQYF.

In this sample, this clone turned up a few times. V and J are TRBV5-1 and TRBJ2-7; 7 nucleotides align to TRBD1. Germline loops: CDR1 SGHRS, CDR2 YFSETQ. Germline trimming cut 3 bases from V and 5 bases from J; bases unmatched to any gene: 2. This CDR3 has 12 amino acids. Here the CDR3 reads CASSSTGHEQYF. For the CDR3, the DNA is TGCGCCAGCAGCTCGACAGGGCACGAGCAGTACTTC.

CDR3 nucleotides: TGCGCCAGCAGCCAAGAATCGGCAGGGGGTTCACCCCTCCACTTT. It specifies CASSQESAGGSPLHF. This rearrangement joins TRBV4-1 to TRBJ1-6, with 7 positions matching TRBD1. The germline V gene has CDR1 MGHRA and CDR2 YSYEKL. J was trimmed by 9 bases and V by 0 bases; bases with no gene match: 5. The CDR3 is 15 residues long.

This rearrangement joins TRBV30 to TRBJ2-7; D may be TRBD1 or TRBD2 (5 bases each). Per germline, CDR1 GTSNPN and CDR2 SVGIG (reference sequence). Trimming took 3 bases from V and 0 from J, leaving 12 bases between them. CDR3 length: 14 amino acids. This CDR3 reads CAWRRGRNSYEQYF. CDR3 DNA: TGTGCCTGGAGGAGGGGACGGAACTCCTACGAGCAGTACTTC.

The table lists this clone with a count of one. V is TRBV25-1 and J is TRBJ2-5; D is undetermined. Germline CDR1 reads MGHDK; CDR2 reads SYGVNS. V was pared by 5 bases and J by 4 bases, with 5 bases between. The CDR3 covers 11 residues. Written as DNA, the CDR3 is TGTGCCAGCAGTCTCGGAGAGACCCAGTACTTC. Translation: CASSLGETQYF.

This rearrangement joins TRBV6-5 to TRBJ2-2; D is uncertain. This CDR3 comprises 13 residues. The V gene lost 2 bases and the J gene lost 5 bases, with 6 bases spanning the gap. Germline V gene lookup returns CDR1 MNHEY and CDR2 SVGAGI. The CDR3: CASSYLPTGELFF. The CDR3 DNA is TGTGCCAGCAGTTACCTCCCAACCGGGGAGCTGTTTTTT.

This clone was counted between two and nine times. The rearrangement uses TRBV27 and TRBJ2-1, with 7 nucleotides matching TRBD1. Trimming took 5 bases from V and 6 from J; bases not matched to a gene: 7. Germline-derived CDR1 and CDR2 are MNHEY and SMNVEV (reference sequence). This CDR3 spans 14 amino acids. CDR3 residues: CASSPQGQINEQFF. The CDR3 DNA sequence: TGTGCCAGCAGTCCACAGGGACAGATCAATGAGCAGTTCTTC.

The chain has TRBV2 and TRBJ2-3, with a weak D call TRBD1 (5 bases). The CDR3 has 13 amino acids. CDR1 is SNHLY and CDR2 is FYNNEI in the germline V gene. V lost 6 bases to trimming and J lost 1 base, with 8 bases between them. CDR3 loop: CASSLGGTDTQYF. In DNA, the CDR3 is TGTGCCAGCAGCTTAGGGGGCACAGATACGCAGTATTTT.

The V and J genes are TRBV25-1 and TRBJ1-6; D gene ambiguous. V lost 8 bases to trimming and J lost 6 bases, with 14 bases between them. This CDR3 region has 14 residues. From germline, CDR1 is MGHDK and CDR2 SYGVNS. This chain's CDR3 is CASRRADINSPLHF. CDR3 in DNA: TGTGCCAGCCGCCGGGCGGATATTAATTCACCCCTCCACTTT. Using reference TRBV25-1 and TRBJ1-6 for the parts outside the CDR3, the full variable domain is EADIYQTPRYLVIGTGKKITLECSQTMGHDKMYWYQQDPGMELHLIHYSYGVNSTEKGDLSSESTVSRIRTEHFPLTLESARPSHTSQYLCASRRADINSPLHFGNGTRLTVT.

The genes are TRBV30 and TRBJ1-3; D is ambiguous. The germline V gene encodes CDR1 GTSNPN and CDR2 SVGIG (reference sequence). The CDR3 extends over 11 amino acids. V dropped 2 bases and J dropped 7 bases, with 6 bases sitting between them. This chain's CDR3 is CAWSFGNTIYF. DNA of the CDR3: TGTGCCTGGAGTTTCGGGAACACCATATATTTT.

The rearrangement links TRBV29-1 to TRBJ1-2, with D possibly being TRBD1 (6 bases). Germline V gives CDR1 SQVTM, CDR2 ANQGSEA. The ends were cut back, 8 bases at V and 0 bases at J, with 13 bases in the middle. The CDR3 has 13 residues. The CDR3: CSPSKGANYGYTF. In DNA, the CDR3 is TGCAGCCCTAGTAAGGGGGCTAACTATGGCTACACCTTC.

The V call is TRBV4-2, the J call TRBJ2-3, with TRBD2 matching over 7 bases. Trimming at V came to 1 base and at J to 5 bases, leaving 6 bases not matched to a gene. In germline, CDR1 is LGHNA, CDR2 YNFKEQ. The CDR3 runs to 15 residues. The CDR3 sequence is CASSQGAGDQDTQYF. The CDR3 DNA reads as TGTGCCAGCAGCCAAGGTGCGGGGGATCAAGATACGCAGTATTTT.

This clone has more than one count but fewer than ten. V gene TRBV4-1 combines with J gene TRBJ1-4; a weak D match, TRBD1 (5 bases). The CDR3 contains 17 residues. V was shortened by 5 bases and J by 0 bases, with 16 bases between the two germline ends. Germline-derived CDR1 and CDR2 are MGHRA and YSYEKL. CDR3: CASSYPARGTTNEKLFF. For the CDR3, the DNA is TGCGCCAGCAGCTACCCGGCCCGGGGCACAACTAATGAAAAACTGTTTTTT.

This clone was detected only a few times. This sequence joins TRBV30 and TRBJ1-4, with 7 bases aligning to TRBD1. The CDR3 loop spans 15 amino acids. From germline, CDR1 is GTSNPN and CDR2 SVGIG (reference sequence). J gave up 8 bases and V 0 bases, and 9 bases lay outside the gene matches. CDR3 loop: CAWSVRGQTWEKLFF. CDR3 in DNA: TGTGCCTGGAGTGTAAGGGGACAGACGTGGGAAAAACTGTTTTTT.

The J gene is TRBJ1-5, the V gene TRBV7-2, with a possible D match to TRBD1 (5 bases). In germline, CDR1 is SGHTA, CDR2 FQGNSA. The V and J ends lost 1 base and 5 bases respectively, with 9 bases between them. The CDR3 runs 14 residues. The CDR3 region is CASSLDRSYQPQHF. In DNA, the CDR3 is TGTGCCAGCAGCTTAGACAGGTCCTATCAGCCCCAGCATTTT.

The V gene is TRBV19, the J gene TRBJ1-5, with no clear D. CDR1 and CDR2 (germline): LNHDA, SQIVND (reference sequence). Trimming pared 5 bases from V and 2 bases from J, leaving 10 bases between. This CDR3 is 14 amino acids long. CDR3 nucleotide sequence: TGTGCCAGTAGTCCAGACACCCGCAATCAGCCCCAGCATTTT. Protein product: CASSPDTRNQPQHF.

This chain connects TRBV9 to TRBJ2-1; D is perhaps TRBD1 or TRBD2 (5 bases each). This CDR3 region has 15 residues. Germline assignment: CDR1 SGDLS and CDR2 YYNGEE. V lost 0 bases to trimming and J lost 10 bases, with 17 bases between them. The CDR3 here is CASSVAAVGVEEQFF. CDR3 bases: TGTGCCAGCAGCGTAGCCGCGGTGGGGGTTGAGGAGCAGTTCTTC. Drawing the rest from reference TRBV9 and TRBJ2-1, the complete variable domain is DSGVTQTPKHLITATGQRVTLRCSPRSGDLSVYWYQQSLDQGLQFLIQYYNGEERAKGNILERFSAQQFPDLHSELNLSSLELGDSALYFCASSVAAVGVEEQFFGPGTRLTVL.

V gene TRBV29-1 combines with J gene TRBJ1-5; 8 bases match TRBD1. CDR3 size: 13 residues. Germline values: CDR1 SQVTM, CDR2 ANQGSEA. V was pared by 4 bases and J by 3 bases, with 2 bases of the junction left unmatched. CDR3 loop: CSVGRGLNQPQHF. The CDR3 DNA is TGCAGCGTTGGCAGGGGGCTCAATCAGCCCCAGCATTTT. Full variable domain (remainder filled in from reference TRBV29-1 and TRBJ1-5): SAVISQKPSRDICQRGTSLTIQCQVDSQVTMMFWYRQQPGQSLTLIATANQGSEATYESGFVIDKFPISRPNLTFSTLTVSNMSPEDSSIYLCSVGRGLNQPQHFGDGTRLSIL.

The rearrangement joins TRBV29-1 to TRBJ1-1, with a tentative D call TRBD1 (5 bases). The V and J ends lost 4 bases and 4 bases respectively, with 13 bases between them. The CDR3 is 13 residues long. Germline assignment: CDR1 SQVTM and CDR2 ANQGSEA. In DNA form, the CDR3 reads TGCAGCGTTGGGGGGAGGCTGAGCACTGAAGCTTTCTTT. Protein: CSVGGRLSTEAFF.

V is TRBV2 and J is TRBJ1-1; D may be TRBD1 (6 bases). Deletions cut 8 bases from V and 2 bases from J, with 9 bases between. CDR1 is SNHLY, CDR2 FYNNEI, per germline. This CDR3 comprises 12 residues. The CDR3 DNA sequence: TGTGCCAGCGGGACACCCAACACTGAAGCTTTCTTT. This encodes CASGTPNTEAFF.

The rearrangement uses TRBV25-1 and TRBJ2-7, with D tentatively TRBD2 (7 bases). The germline V gene encodes CDR1 MGHDK and CDR2 SYGVNS. CDR3 size: 12 residues. Trimming stripped 7 bases from V and 4 bases from J, with 11 bases between. DNA for the CDR3: TGTGCCAGCACGGGGGGCGCGTACGAGCAGTACTTC. Amino acid sequence: CASTGGAYEQYF.

The gene calls are TRBV5-5 and TRBJ2-6; D is uncertain. V was pared by 0 bases and J by 4 bases, with 8 bases between. Germline CDR1 is SGHKS and CDR2 is YYEKEE (reference sequence). The CDR3 has 15 residues. The CDR3 sequence is CASSLESWGANVLTF. The CDR3 DNA is TGTGCCAGCAGCTTGGAGTCGTGGGGGGCCAACGTCCTGACTTTC.

V usage is TRBV4-1 and J usage is TRBJ1-2; TRBD1 matches 9 bases. CDR1 and CDR2 (germline): MGHRA, YSYEKL. The CDR3 is made up of 16 amino acids. The V gene end was trimmed by 1 base and the J gene end by 8 bases; junction bases not matched to a gene: 11. CDR3 DNA: TGCGCCAGCAGCCAAGGAGTGGACAGGGGTTGGCACGGCTACACCTTC. Translated: CASSQGVDRGWHGYTF.

J is TRBJ2-5 and V is TRBV7-9; D is unclear. Trimming shortened V by 3 bases and J by 2 bases, and 7 bases separated the two germline ends. Germline CDR1 SEHNR, CDR2 FQNEAQ (reference sequence). The CDR3 sequence is 13 residues long. CDR3 amino acids: CASSLWQQETQYF. The CDR3 DNA reads as TGTGCCAGCAGCTTGTGGCAGCAAGAGACCCAGTACTTC.

The CDR3 sequence is CASSNSGQGSFWSPLHF. CDR3 sequence (DNA): TGTGCCAGCAGCAACTCCGGGCAGGGCAGCTTTTGGTCACCCCTCCACTTT. The chain has TRBV5-6 and TRBJ1-6; weak D call: TRBD1 (5 bases). The germline V gene encodes CDR1 SGHDT and CDR2 YYEEEE. Trimming took off 4 bases at V and 10 bases at J, with 24 bases between the two ends. This CDR3 spans 17 amino acids.